This T cell receptor (beta chain) was profiled in a study of OX40 agonist ivuxolimab in advanced cancers. Whole-study context: The dose of intravenous ivuxolimab that patients received every 2 weeks ranged from 0.01 to 10 mg/kg. Study findings and constraints: CD4+ and CD8+ T cells in blood underwent clonal expansion by week 6 at 0.1 to 3.0 mg/kg.

Method: immunoSEQ multiplex PCR; TCRdb's copy keeps in-frame clones and lacks some. The sample includes 57,000 or so clones, about 85% of them seen just once. The V and J ends lost 4 bases and 8 bases, in that order; junction bases with no gene match: 11. Germline V gene lookup returns CDR1 MNHEY and CDR2 SVGAGI. CDR3 length equals 16 residues. A word on this clone: The target antigen is unknown.

This rearrangement joins TRBV6-5 to TRBJ1-4, with 9 bases identical to TRBD1. This sequence was found in an adult with an advanced solid tumor such as melanoma, head and neck, liver or kidney cancer. Sequencing was performed on CD4+ or CD8+ T cells sorted from blood, taken in a trial of the OX40 agonist ivuxolimab. CDR3 in amino acids: CASSFTAGTGYEKLFF. CDR3 coding DNA: TGTGCCAGCAGTTTTACCGCCGGGACAGGGTACGAAAAACTGTTTTTT.